The text below deals with one T cell receptor beta chain. What it binds is unknown. Unique molecular identifiers were used in preparing the TCRbeta library. TCRdb independently ran MiXCR on the PCR reads; one entry per CDR3 protein. The table lists around 80,000 distinct CDR3 sequences, over 15% of them singletons. This entry comes from a study of T-cell reconstitution after alpha-beta-depleted transplantation in children. The study's findings and limits: About two months after transplant, alpha-beta T cells reportedly came from several hundred expanded graft clones.

Losses at the gene ends were 0 bases for V and 1 base for J; bases not matched to a gene: 26. Germline V gene data show CDR1 as KGHDR and CDR2 as SFDVKD. This CDR3 has 24 residues. V gene TRBV24-1 combines with J gene TRBJ2-7; 10 nucleotides match TRBD2. The material was PBMCs, mostly from graft donor cells, obtained 360 days after TCRalphabeta/CD19-depleted stem cell transplant. The sequence came from a male patient between 2 and 15 years old who had a stem cell transplant for acute lymphoblastic leukemia, so the T cells may come from the graft donor. The chain's CDR3 is CATSDLGLREIGTSESPISYEQYF. The CDR3 region has the DNA TGTGCCACCAGTGATTTGGGTTTAAGGGAGATTGGGACTAGCGAGAGTCCTATTTCCTACGAGCAGTACTTC.